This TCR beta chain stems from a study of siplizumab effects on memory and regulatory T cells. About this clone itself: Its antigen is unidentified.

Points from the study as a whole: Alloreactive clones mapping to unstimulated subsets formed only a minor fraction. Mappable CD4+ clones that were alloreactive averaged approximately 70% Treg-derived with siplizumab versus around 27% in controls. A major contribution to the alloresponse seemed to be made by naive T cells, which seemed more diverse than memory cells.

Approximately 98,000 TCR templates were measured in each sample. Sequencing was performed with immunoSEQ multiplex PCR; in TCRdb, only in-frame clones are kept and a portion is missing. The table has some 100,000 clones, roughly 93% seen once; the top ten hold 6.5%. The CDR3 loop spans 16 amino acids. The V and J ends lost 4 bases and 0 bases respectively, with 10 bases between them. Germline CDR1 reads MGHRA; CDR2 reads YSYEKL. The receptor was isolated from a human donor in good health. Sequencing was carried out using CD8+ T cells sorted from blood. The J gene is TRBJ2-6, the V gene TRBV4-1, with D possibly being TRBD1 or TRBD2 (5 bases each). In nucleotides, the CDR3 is TGCGCCAGCAGCCCGGGACCGAGCTCTGGGGCCAACGTCCTGACTTTC. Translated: CASSPGPSSGANVLTF.